Below are 32 T cell receptor beta chains sequenced from a single sample in a study of CD8 T cells in Susac syndrome. Random hexamers were used to reverse transcribe an amount of 0.5 to 1 ug RNA. In TCRdb, the immunoSEQ multiplex PCR reads were re-called with MiXCR into one record per CDR3 protein. The repertoire holds roughly 180,000 distinct CDR3 sequences, with around 94% as singletons. The source material was CD4+ T cells from PBMCs. These receptor sequences come from a human donor in good health.

This clonotype showed up just once. The chain employs TRBV20-1 and TRBJ1-2; D ambiguous. V gave up 4 bases and J gave up 8 bases, with 8 bases separating them. The CDR3 is made up of 10 amino acids. Germline CDR1 is DFQATT and CDR2 is SNEGSKA (reference sequence). The CDR3 reads CSAKHRGYTF. In nucleotides, the CDR3 is TGCAGTGCTAAGCATAGGGGCTACACCTTC.

The chain employs TRBV9 and TRBJ2-1; D may be TRBD1 (5 bases). Germline CDR1 and CDR2: SGDLS and YYNGEE. The CDR3 sequence is 15 residues long. V was pared by 3 bases and J by 1 base, with 11 bases between. The DNA of the CDR3 is TGTGCCAGCAGCGCGTCAGGGTCGTCCTACAATGAGCAGTTCTTC. Its translation is CASSASGSSYNEQFF. The full variable domain, rest sourced from reference TRBV9 and TRBJ2-1, is DSGVTQTPKHLITATGQRVTLRCSPRSGDLSVYWYQQSLDQGLQFLIQYYNGEERAKGNILERFSAQQFPDLHSELNLSSLELGDSALYFCASSASGSSYNEQFFGPGTRLTVL.

The chain recombines TRBV4-1 with TRBJ2-3, with TRBD1 matching 9 bases. The CDR3 runs 16 residues. Germline CDR1 MGHRA, CDR2 YSYEKL. V shed 4 bases and J 0 bases; nucleotides not matched to a gene: 5. DNA of the CDR3: TGCGCCAGCAGCCGGGGACAGGGTAGAAGCACAGATACGCAGTATTTT. This encodes CASSRGQGRSTDTQYF.

The rearrangement joins TRBV3-1 to TRBJ2-7, with a weak D call TRBD1 (6 bases). Germline V gene sequence: CDR1 LGHDT, CDR2 YNNKEL (reference sequence). The V end lost 3 bases, the J end lost 1 base, and 13 bases lay between the germline ends. The CDR3 consists of 15 residues. The CDR3 region has the DNA TGTGCCAGCAGCCATATGGACAGTGGATCCTACGAGCAGTACTTC. It encodes CASSHMDSGSYEQYF.

V usage is TRBV20-1 and J usage is TRBJ2-2; 10 bases agree with TRBD2. The CDR3 is 15 amino acids. CDR1 is DFQATT, CDR2 SNEGSKA, per germline (reference sequence). V shed 5 bases, J shed 7 bases, and the junction held 10 bases outside the gene matches. The CDR3 region has the DNA TGCAGTGCTGCAAGCGGGGGGGCCATAGACGGGGAGCTGTTTTTT. This translates into CSAASGGAIDGELFF.

The chain links TRBV20-1 to TRBJ2-7; D ambiguous. The V and J ends lost 3 bases and 3 bases respectively, with 6 bases between them. This CDR3 is built from 11 residues. Germline V gene data show CDR1 as DFQATT and CDR2 as SNEGSKA (reference sequence). CDR3 DNA: TGCAGTGCTAGGCAAGACTACGAGCAGTACTTC. Its translation: CSARQDYEQYF.

The rearrangement uses TRBV12-3 or TRBV12-4 and TRBJ2-4; D unresolved. The CDR3 runs 14 residues. The V gene lost 7 bases and the J gene lost 1 base, with 11 bases spanning the gap. Written as DNA, the CDR3 is TGTGCCAGCACCGCAGATGGGGCCAAAAACATTCAGTACTTC. Encoded protein: CASTADGAKNIQYF.

This chain connects TRBV20-1 to TRBJ1-1; 8 bases match TRBD1. CDR1 is DFQATT and CDR2 is SNEGSKA in the germline V gene (reference sequence). The CDR3 is 13 residues long. V shed 4 bases and J 0 bases; nucleotides not matched to a gene: 1. CDR3 loop: CSATTGVNTEAFF. The CDR3 DNA reads TGCAGTGCTACGACAGGGGTGAACACTGAAGCTTTCTTT.

The chain is built from TRBV29-1 and TRBJ2-5; D is uncertain. Trimming left V 7 bases short and J 1 base short, with 16 bases between. Germline CDR1 and CDR2: SQVTM and ANQGSEA. The CDR3 spans 14 residues. The CDR3 protein is CSATADKTQETQYF. CDR3 bases: TGCAGCGCGACCGCTGACAAGACCCAAGAGACCCAGTACTTC. The complete variable domain, with remaining parts taken from reference TRBV29-1 and TRBJ2-5, reads SAVISQKPSRDICQRGTSLTIQCQVDSQVTMMFWYRQQPGQSLTLIATANQGSEATYESGFVIDKFPISRPNLTFSTLTVSNMSPEDSSIYLCSATADKTQETQYFGPGTRLLVL.

The DNA of the CDR3 is TGCGCCAGTCAACTGGAAAGGGGGGGCGAGCAGTACTTC. Translated: CASQLERGGEQYF. The chain couples TRBV10-2 to TRBJ2-7, with a possible D match to TRBD2 (7 bases). CDR1 is WSHSY, CDR2 SAAADI, per germline. Trimming removed 9 bases at V and 6 bases at J, with 18 bases between. The CDR3 contains 13 residues.

Comment on this clonotype: At one of its ends the junction is not consistent with the germline gene, which may arise from a read error. The J gene is TRBJ2-1, the V gene TRBV11-2; D is perhaps TRBD1 (6 bases). Germline V lookup: CDR1 SGHAT, CDR2 FQNNGV. CDR3 length: 14 amino acids. The CDR3 protein is CASSLYQGNPYPSF. In DNA form, the CDR3 reads TGTGCCAGCAGCTTATATCAGGGGAACCCTTATCCGTCCTTC.

The chain recombines TRBV20-1 with TRBJ1-1, with 9 bases aligning to TRBD1. V trimming: 3 bases; J trimming: 3 bases; junction bases outside the gene matches: 5. The CDR3 covers 14 residues. CDR1 is DFQATT, CDR2 SNEGSKA, per germline (reference sequence). The CDR3 sequence: CSASGGQGYTEAFF. DNA for the CDR3: TGCAGTGCTAGTGGGGGACAGGGATACACTGAAGCTTTCTTT.

The chain combines TRBV4-1 with TRBJ1-2; D possibly corresponds to TRBD1 (5 bases). V shed 2 bases and J shed 4 bases, with 11 bases lying between them. The germline V gene has CDR1 MGHRA and CDR2 YSYEKL. CDR3 length: 14 residues. CDR3 sequence: CASSQPGTAYGYTF. DNA of the CDR3: TGCGCCAGCAGCCAACCCGGGACGGCCTATGGCTACACCTTC.

This chain connects TRBV9 to TRBJ1-2; 8 bases are shared with TRBD1. The trim removed 5 bases at V and 8 bases at J, leaving 11 bases unmatched. CDR3 size: 14 residues. Germline V lookup: CDR1 SGDLS, CDR2 YYNGEE. The CDR3 sequence is CASRRGQGEGGYTF. In DNA form, the CDR3 reads TGTGCCAGCAGAAGAGGACAGGGCGAAGGAGGCTACACCTTC.

This sequence joins TRBV18 and TRBJ1-2, with 9 nucleotides matching TRBD1. CDR3 length equals 13 residues. J lost 7 bases, V lost 3 bases, and 3 bases had no gene match. Germline CDR1 reads KGHSH; CDR2 reads LQKENI. CDR3 sequence: CASSPTGGSGYTF. The CDR3 nucleotides are TGTGCCAGCTCACCGACAGGGGGAAGTGGCTACACCTTC.

The chain employs TRBV9 and TRBJ2-1, with 9 bases identical to TRBD2. Germline assignment: CDR1 SGDLS and CDR2 YYNGEE. The CDR3 length is 15 residues. V shed 1 base, J shed 6 bases, and the junction held 5 bases outside the gene matches. The CDR3 DNA sequence: TGTGCCAGCAGCGTAAGCGGGGGGCCCGGCAATGAGCAGTTCTTC. Amino acids: CASSVSGGPGNEQFF.

Here the CDR3 DNA reads TGTGCCAGCAGACGGTATACTAGCGGGGGCCTTTTCTACGAGCAGTACTTC. It is translated as CASRRYTSGGLFYEQYF. The chain combines TRBV12-3 or TRBV12-4 with TRBJ2-7; 11 bases are a match to TRBD2. J lost 3 bases, V lost 6 bases, and 13 bases had no gene match. The CDR3 runs to 17 residues.

This clonotype was counted a single time. The V and J genes are TRBV9 and TRBJ1-3; the D is unclear. This CDR3 has 16 amino acids. Germline V gives CDR1 SGDLS, CDR2 YYNGEE. V shed 1 base and J shed 0 bases, with 11 bases lying between them. The CDR3 region is CASSVTQGYSGNTIYF. The CDR3 coding sequence is TGTGCCAGCAGCGTAACCCAAGGATACTCTGGAAACACCATATATTTT. The full variable domain, with the rest looked up from reference TRBV9 and TRBJ1-3, is DSGVTQTPKHLITATGQRVTLRCSPRSGDLSVYWYQQSLDQGLQFLIQYYNGEERAKGNILERFSAQQFPDLHSELNLSSLELGDSALYFCASSVTQGYSGNTIYFGEGSWLTVV.

The chain links TRBV6-5 to TRBJ1-2, with D maybe TRBD1 (5 bases). The V gene lost 3 bases and the J gene lost 11 bases, with 28 bases spanning the gap. The CDR3 contains 17 residues. Germline CDR1 reads MNHEY; CDR2 reads SVGAGI. The CDR3 sequence is CASSYGRGVTPSPGYTF. CDR3 coding DNA: TGTGCCAGCAGTTATGGCCGGGGGGTCACACCATCCCCGGGGTACACCTTC.

The DNA of the CDR3 is TGTGCCAGCAGACCCAGGGGGGCTGAAGCTTTCTTT. Amino acids: CASRPRGAEAFF. The chain has TRBV6-5 and TRBJ1-1; 7 nucleotides align to TRBD1. Germline loops: CDR1 MNHEY, CDR2 SVGAGI. This CDR3 spans 12 amino acids. V was clipped by 6 bases and J by 6 bases; unmatched bases: 4.

The J gene is TRBJ1-1, the V gene TRBV20-1; weak D call: TRBD1 (5 bases). The CDR3 has 12 residues. CDR1 is DFQATT, CDR2 SNEGSKA, per germline (reference sequence). Trimming cost V 4 bases and J 5 bases, with 11 bases left between them. The CDR3 coding sequence is TGCAGTGCTATCCCAGGGTTTACTGAAGCTTTCTTT. It translates to CSAIPGFTEAFF.

This chain uses TRBV29-1 with TRBJ2-5; D might be TRBD1 or TRBD2, each matching 6 bases. Trimming stripped 7 bases from V and 1 base from J, with 10 bases between. This CDR3 has 12 residues. From germline, CDR1 is SQVTM and CDR2 ANQGSEA. The CDR3 bases are TGCAGCGCCCGGGGGCCCCAAGAGACCCAGTACTTC. This encodes CSARGPQETQYF.

This clonotype appeared a single time. The chain has TRBV30 and TRBJ1-4; D unresolved. CDR3 length equals 14 residues. Germline CDR1 is GTSNPN and CDR2 is SVGIG (reference sequence). Trimming removed 0 bases at V and 6 bases at J, with 11 bases between. The chain's CDR3 is CAWSVRQGDEKLFF. CDR3 DNA: TGTGCCTGGAGTGTCCGACAAGGTGATGAAAAACTGTTTTTT. The whole variable domain, filled in from reference TRBV30 and TRBJ1-4, reads SQTIHQWPATLVQPVGSPLSLECTVEGTSNPNLYWYRQAAGRGLQLLFYSVGIGQISSEVPQNLSASRPQDRQFILSSKKLLLSDSGFYLCAWSVRQGDEKLFFGSGTQLSVL.

V usage is TRBV28 and J usage is TRBJ1-2; TRBD1 matches at 7 bases. Trimming removed 5 bases from V and 8 bases from J; junction bases left unmatched: 8. From germline, CDR1 is MDHEN and CDR2 SYDVKM. CDR3 length: 13 residues. The CDR3 DNA reads TGTGCCAGCAGTGCCGACAGGGTGTTAGGCTACACCTTC. Protein sequence: CASSADRVLGYTF.

The J gene is TRBJ2-2, the V gene TRBV9, with no clear D. The V end was cut by 0 bases, the J end by 0 bases, with 6 bases between. The CDR3 covers 15 residues. CDR1 and CDR2 (germline): SGDLS, YYNGEE. The CDR3 DNA reads TGTGCCAGCAGCGTAGGAAGCACGAACACCGGGGAGCTGTTTTTT. This codes for CASSVGSTNTGELFF.

The genes are TRBV20-1 and TRBJ2-5, with D perhaps given as TRBD1 or TRBD2 (6 bases each). Germline V gives CDR1 DFQATT, CDR2 SNEGSKA (reference sequence). Trimming pared 3 bases from V and 5 bases from J, leaving 16 bases between. The CDR3 length is 14 residues. CDR3 nucleotide sequence: TGCAGTGCTAGTGACCGGGGGCAAGGGGAGACCCAGTACTTC. Translation: CSASDRGQGETQYF.

For the CDR3, the DNA is TGCAGTGTCCCTACACCGCCGGGCACTGAAGCTTTCTTT. This sequence encodes CSVPTPPGTEAFF. The V call is TRBV20-1, the J call TRBJ1-1; no definite D call. The germline V gene encodes CDR1 DFQATT and CDR2 SNEGSKA (reference sequence). Trimming removed 7 bases at V and 4 bases at J, with 16 bases between. This CDR3 is built from 13 residues.

The chain uses TRBV28 and TRBJ1-1, with D perhaps TRBD1 (6 bases). The germline V gene encodes CDR1 MDHEN and CDR2 SYDVKM. This CDR3 comprises 14 residues. The V end lost 7 bases, the J end lost 4 bases, and 16 bases lay between the germline ends. The CDR3 DNA sequence: TGTGCCAGCACCTCGGGGGGGCTTCGCACTGAAGCTTTCTTT. Residues: CASTSGGLRTEAFF. Based on the CDR3 plus reference TRBV28 and TRBJ1-1, the full variable domain is DVKVTQSSRYLVKRTGEKVFLECVQDMDHENMFWYRQDPGLGLRLIYFSYDVKMKEKGDIPEGYSVSREKKERFSLILESASTNQTSMYLCASTSGGLRTEAFFGQGTRLTVV.

V and J are TRBV6-2 or TRBV6-3 and TRBJ1-2; the D is unclear. In germline, CDR1 is MNHEY, CDR2 SVGEGT. V was cut by 2 bases and J by 9 bases, with 16 bases left in between. This CDR3 spans 14 amino acids. CDR3 DNA sequence: TGTGCCAGCAGTTACATGATTCGCTCTAGCAGCTACACCTTC. Translating it yields CASSYMIRSSSYTF.

The rearrangement links TRBV3-1 to TRBJ2-3, with 10 positions matching TRBD1. The V and J ends lost 4 bases and 8 bases, in that order; junction bases with no gene match: 9. The germline V gene has CDR1 LGHDT and CDR2 YNNKEL (reference sequence). The CDR3 contains 15 residues. CDR3 sequence: CASSPRQGASSTQYF. The DNA of the CDR3 is TGTGCCAGCAGCCCCCGACAGGGGGCGTCGTCTACGCAGTATTTT.

This sequence joins TRBV9 and TRBJ1-6; 7 bases align to TRBD1. The CDR3 runs 13 residues. Germline CDR1 reads SGDLS; CDR2 reads YYNGEE. Trimming removed 3 bases from V and 10 bases from J; junction bases left unmatched: 4. The CDR3 DNA reads TGTGCCAGCAGCGAAGGGACAGCCTCACCCCTCCACTTT. Residues: CASSEGTASPLHF.

The CDR3 here is CSARGGQGVETQYF. The CDR3 DNA reads as TGCAGTGCTAGAGGGGGACAGGGGGTCGAGACCCAGTACTTC. This chain uses TRBV20-1 with TRBJ2-5; 11 bases line up with TRBD1. Per germline, CDR1 DFQATT and CDR2 SNEGSKA (reference sequence). The CDR3 contains 14 residues. Germline trimming cut 1 base from V and 5 bases from J; bases unmatched to any gene: 3.